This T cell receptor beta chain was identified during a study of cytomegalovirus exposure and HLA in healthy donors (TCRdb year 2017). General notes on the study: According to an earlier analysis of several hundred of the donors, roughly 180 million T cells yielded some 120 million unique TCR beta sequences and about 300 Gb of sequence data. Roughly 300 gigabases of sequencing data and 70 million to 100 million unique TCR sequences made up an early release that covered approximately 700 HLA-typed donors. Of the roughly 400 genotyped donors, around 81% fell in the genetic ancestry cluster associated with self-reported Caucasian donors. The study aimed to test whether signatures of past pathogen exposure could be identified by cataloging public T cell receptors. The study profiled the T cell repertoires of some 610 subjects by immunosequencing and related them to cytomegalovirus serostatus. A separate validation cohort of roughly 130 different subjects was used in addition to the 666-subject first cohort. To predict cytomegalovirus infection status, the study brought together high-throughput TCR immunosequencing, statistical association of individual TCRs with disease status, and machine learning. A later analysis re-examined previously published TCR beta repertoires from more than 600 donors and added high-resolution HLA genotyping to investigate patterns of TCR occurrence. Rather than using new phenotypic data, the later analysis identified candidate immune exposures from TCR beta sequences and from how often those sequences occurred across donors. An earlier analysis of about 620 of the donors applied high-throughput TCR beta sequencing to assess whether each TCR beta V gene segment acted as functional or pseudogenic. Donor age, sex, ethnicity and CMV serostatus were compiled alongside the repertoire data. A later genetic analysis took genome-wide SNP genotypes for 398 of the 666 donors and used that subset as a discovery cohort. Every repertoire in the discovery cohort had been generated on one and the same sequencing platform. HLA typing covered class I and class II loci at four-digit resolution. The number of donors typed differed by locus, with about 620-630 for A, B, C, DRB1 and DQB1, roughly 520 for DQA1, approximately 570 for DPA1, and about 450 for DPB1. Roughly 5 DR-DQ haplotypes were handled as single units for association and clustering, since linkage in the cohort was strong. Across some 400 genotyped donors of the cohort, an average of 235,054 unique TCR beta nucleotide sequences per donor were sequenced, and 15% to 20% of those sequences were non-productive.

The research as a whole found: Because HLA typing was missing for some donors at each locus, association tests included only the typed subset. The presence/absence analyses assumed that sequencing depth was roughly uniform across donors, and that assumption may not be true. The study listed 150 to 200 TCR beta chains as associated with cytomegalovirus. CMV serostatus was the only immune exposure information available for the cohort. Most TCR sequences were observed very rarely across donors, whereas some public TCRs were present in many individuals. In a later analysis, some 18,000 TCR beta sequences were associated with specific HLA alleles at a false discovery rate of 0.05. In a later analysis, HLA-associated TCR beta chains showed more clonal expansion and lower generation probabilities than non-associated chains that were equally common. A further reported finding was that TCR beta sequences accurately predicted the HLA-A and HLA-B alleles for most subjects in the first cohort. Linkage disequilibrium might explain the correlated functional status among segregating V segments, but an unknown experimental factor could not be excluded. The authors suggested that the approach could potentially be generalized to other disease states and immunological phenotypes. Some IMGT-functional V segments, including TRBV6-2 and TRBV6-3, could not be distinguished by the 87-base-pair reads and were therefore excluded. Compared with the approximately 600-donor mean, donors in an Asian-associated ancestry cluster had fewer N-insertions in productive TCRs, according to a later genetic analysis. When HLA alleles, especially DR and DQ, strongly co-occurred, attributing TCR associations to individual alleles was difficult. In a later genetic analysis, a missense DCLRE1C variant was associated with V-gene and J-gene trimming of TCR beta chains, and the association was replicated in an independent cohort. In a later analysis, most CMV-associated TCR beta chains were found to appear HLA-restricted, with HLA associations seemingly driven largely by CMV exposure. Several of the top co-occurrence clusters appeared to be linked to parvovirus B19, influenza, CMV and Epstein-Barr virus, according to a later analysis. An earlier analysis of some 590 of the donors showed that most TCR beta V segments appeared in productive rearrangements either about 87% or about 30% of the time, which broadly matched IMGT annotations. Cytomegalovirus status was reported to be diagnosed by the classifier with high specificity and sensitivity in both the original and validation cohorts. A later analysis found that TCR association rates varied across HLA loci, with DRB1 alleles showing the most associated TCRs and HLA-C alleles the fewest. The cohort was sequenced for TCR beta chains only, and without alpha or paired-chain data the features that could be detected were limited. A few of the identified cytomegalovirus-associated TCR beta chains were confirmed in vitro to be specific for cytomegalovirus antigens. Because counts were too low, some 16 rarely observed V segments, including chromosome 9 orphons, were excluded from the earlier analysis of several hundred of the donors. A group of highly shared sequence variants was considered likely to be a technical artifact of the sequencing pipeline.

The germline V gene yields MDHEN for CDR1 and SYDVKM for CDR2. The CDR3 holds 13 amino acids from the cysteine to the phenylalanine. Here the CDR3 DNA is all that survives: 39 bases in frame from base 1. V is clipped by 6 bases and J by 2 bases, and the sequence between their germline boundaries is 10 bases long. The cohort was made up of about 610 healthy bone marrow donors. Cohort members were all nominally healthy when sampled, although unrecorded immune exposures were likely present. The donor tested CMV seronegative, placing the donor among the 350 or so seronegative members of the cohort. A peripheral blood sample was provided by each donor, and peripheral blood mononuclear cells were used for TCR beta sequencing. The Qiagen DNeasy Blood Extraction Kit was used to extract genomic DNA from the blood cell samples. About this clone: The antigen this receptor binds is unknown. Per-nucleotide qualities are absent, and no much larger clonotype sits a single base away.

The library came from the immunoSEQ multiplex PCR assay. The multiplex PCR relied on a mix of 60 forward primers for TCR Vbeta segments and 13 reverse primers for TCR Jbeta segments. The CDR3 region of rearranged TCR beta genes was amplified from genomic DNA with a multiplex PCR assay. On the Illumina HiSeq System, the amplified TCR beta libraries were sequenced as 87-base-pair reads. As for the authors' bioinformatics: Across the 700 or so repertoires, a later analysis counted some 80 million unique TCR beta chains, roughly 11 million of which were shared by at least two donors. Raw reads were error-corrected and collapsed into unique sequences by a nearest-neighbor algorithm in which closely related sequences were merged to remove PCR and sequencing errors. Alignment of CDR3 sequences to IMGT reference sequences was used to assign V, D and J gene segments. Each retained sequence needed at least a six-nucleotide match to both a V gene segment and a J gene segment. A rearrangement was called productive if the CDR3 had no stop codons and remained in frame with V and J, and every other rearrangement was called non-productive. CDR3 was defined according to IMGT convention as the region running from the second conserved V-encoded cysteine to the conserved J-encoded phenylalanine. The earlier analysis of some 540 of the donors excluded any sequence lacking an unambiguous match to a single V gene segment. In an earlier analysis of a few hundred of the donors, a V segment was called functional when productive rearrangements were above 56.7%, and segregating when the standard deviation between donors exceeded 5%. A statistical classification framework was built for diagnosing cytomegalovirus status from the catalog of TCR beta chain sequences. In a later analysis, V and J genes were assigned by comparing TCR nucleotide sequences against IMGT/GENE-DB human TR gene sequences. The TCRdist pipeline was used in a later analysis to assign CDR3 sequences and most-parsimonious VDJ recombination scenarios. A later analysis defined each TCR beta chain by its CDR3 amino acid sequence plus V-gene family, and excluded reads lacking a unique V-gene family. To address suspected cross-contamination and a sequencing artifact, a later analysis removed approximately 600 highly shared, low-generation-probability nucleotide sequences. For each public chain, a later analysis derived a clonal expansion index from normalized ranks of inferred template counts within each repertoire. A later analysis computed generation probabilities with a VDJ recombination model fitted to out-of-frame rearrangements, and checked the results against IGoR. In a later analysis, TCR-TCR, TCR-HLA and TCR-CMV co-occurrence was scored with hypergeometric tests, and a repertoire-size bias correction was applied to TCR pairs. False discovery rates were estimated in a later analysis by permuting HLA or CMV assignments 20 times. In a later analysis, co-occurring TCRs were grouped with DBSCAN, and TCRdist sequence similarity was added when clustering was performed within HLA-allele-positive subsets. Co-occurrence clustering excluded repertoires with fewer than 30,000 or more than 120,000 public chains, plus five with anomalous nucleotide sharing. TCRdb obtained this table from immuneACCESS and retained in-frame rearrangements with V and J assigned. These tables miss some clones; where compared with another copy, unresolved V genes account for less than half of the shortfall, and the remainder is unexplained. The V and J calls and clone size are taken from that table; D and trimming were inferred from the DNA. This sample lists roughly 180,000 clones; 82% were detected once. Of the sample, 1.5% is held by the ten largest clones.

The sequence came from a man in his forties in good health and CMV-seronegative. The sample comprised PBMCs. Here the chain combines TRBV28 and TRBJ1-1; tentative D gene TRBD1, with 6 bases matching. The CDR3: CASRSRGNTEAFF. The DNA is TGTGCCAGCAGGTCCAGGGGTAACACTGAAGCTTTCTTT.